Below are 23 T cell receptor beta chains sequenced from a single sample in a study of cytomegalovirus exposure and HLA in healthy donors (dated by TCRdb to the late 2010s). The method behind the library was the immunoSEQ multiplex PCR assay. In its TCRdb copy, this immuneACCESS table keeps in-frame sequences only and misses some clones. Where compared with another copy, unresolved V genes explain less than half of these, and the others have no known cause. Here the sample has about 160,000 clones; almost 85% occur a single time. Jointly, the top ten make up roughly 10% of the sample. Sequences were obtained from PBMCs. The receptors were gathered from a young man in good health and CMV-seropositive.

The gene calls are TRBV4-1 and TRBJ1-5, with D possibly matching TRBD1 (6 bases). Germline CDR1 reads MGHRA; CDR2 reads YSYEKL. This CDR3 is 15 amino acids long. V shed 1 base and J shed 3 bases, with 10 bases lying between them. This CDR3 is CASSQGTAFNQPQHF. The CDR3 DNA is TGCGCCAGCAGCCAAGGGACAGCGTTCAATCAGCCCCAGCATTTT.

V usage is TRBV13 and J usage is TRBJ2-3; 10 bases map to TRBD2. The CDR3 contains 17 residues. In germline, CDR1 is PRHDT, CDR2 FYEKMQ (reference sequence). Losses at the gene ends were 7 bases for V and 0 bases for J; bases not matched to a gene: 10. In nucleotides, the CDR3 is TGTGCCAGCAATACCGTAGCGGGAGGCCTTAGCACAGATACGCAGTATTTT. This encodes CASNTVAGGLSTDTQYF.

This chain joins TRBV5-1 and TRBJ1-2; TRBD1 agrees at 10 bases. Germline CDR1 reads SGHRS; CDR2 reads YFSETQ. This CDR3 has 14 amino acids. V trimming: 0 bases; J trimming: 6 bases; junction bases outside the gene matches: 2. The CDR3 reads CASSLGTGGNGYTF. The CDR3, as DNA: TGCGCCAGCAGCTTGGGGACAGGGGGTAATGGCTACACCTTC.

The rearrangement uses TRBV7-3 and TRBJ2-1, with unresolved D. The CDR3 length is 14 residues. Looked up from germline, CDR1 is SGHTA and CDR2 is FQGTGA. V was trimmed by 1 base and J by 1 base, leaving 5 bases between them. CDR3 region: CASSLSSSYNEQFF. Here the CDR3 DNA reads TGTGCCAGCAGCTTAAGTTCTTCCTACAATGAGCAGTTCTTC.

The rearrangement links TRBV9 to TRBJ1-1, with 10 nucleotides matching TRBD1. The junction had 11 bases not matched to a gene; V was cut back by 4 bases and J by 5 bases. Germline V CDR1 and CDR2: SGDLS, YYNGEE. The CDR3 contains 16 residues. The CDR3 nucleotides are TGTGCCAGCAGCCTGACAGGGGGCGCCCGGGGGACTGAAGCTTTCTTT. Its translation: CASSLTGGARGTEAFF.

The J gene is TRBJ1-6, the V gene TRBV9; the match to TRBD1 covers 8 bases. Unmatched junction bases numbered 3, after V lost 4 bases and J lost 6 bases. CDR3 length: 14 amino acids. Per germline, CDR1 SGDLS and CDR2 YYNGEE. This chain's CDR3 is CASSPGQGNSPLHF. DNA for the CDR3: TGTGCCAGCAGCCCCGGACAGGGTAATTCACCCCTCCACTTT.

This chain links TRBV5-1 with TRBJ2-7; 9 nucleotides agree with TRBD1. The trim removed 0 bases at V and 5 bases at J, leaving 6 bases unmatched. The CDR3 length is 15 residues. CDR1 and CDR2 (germline): SGHRS, YFSETQ. The CDR3 nucleotides are TGCGCCAGCAGCTTGGCTGCGACAGGGGGTGACGAGCAGTACTTC. It encodes CASSLAATGGDEQYF. The complete variable domain, with remaining parts taken from reference TRBV5-1 and TRBJ2-7, reads KAGVTQTPRYLIKTRGQQVTLSCSPISGHRSVSWYQQTPGQGLQFLFEYFSETQRNKGNFPGRFSGRQFSNSRSEMNVSTLELGDSALYLCASSLAATGGDEQYFGPGTRLTVT.

The chain links TRBV29-1 to TRBJ2-3, with 13 bases aligning to TRBD2. Germline V lookup: CDR1 SQVTM, CDR2 ANQGSEA. There are 16 residues in the CDR3. V shed 8 bases, J shed 0 bases, and the junction held 8 bases outside the gene matches. The CDR3 DNA reads as TGCAGCACTACTAGCGGGGGGGCCCTTAGCACAGATACGCAGTATTTT. Its protein is CSTTSGGALSTDTQYF.

This clone was seen a few times. The gene calls are TRBV4-1 and TRBJ1-5; D is uncertain. Germline CDR1 is MGHRA and CDR2 is YSYEKL. The CDR3 extends over 15 amino acids. V was shortened by 1 base and J by 5 bases, with 12 bases between the two germline ends. CDR3 sequence reads: CASSQVPPGYQPQHF. CDR3 bases: TGCGCCAGCAGCCAAGTACCCCCGGGGTATCAGCCCCAGCATTTT.

The sample holds one count of this clone. The chain's CDR3 is CAISENRDLTEAFF. The CDR3 DNA reads as TGTGCCATCAGTGAGAACAGGGATCTCACTGAAGCTTTCTTT. The rearrangement links TRBV10-3 to TRBJ1-1; the D gene is possibly TRBD1 (6 bases). CDR1 is ENHRY, CDR2 SYGVKD, per germline. The CDR3 is 14 amino acids. The V and J ends lost 2 bases and 4 bases respectively, with 11 bases between them.

The chain recombines TRBV2 with TRBJ2-1; D unclear. Germline CDR1 is SNHLY and CDR2 is FYNNEI. V was shortened by 3 bases and J by 6 bases, with 6 bases between the two germline ends. The CDR3 is 12 amino acids. The CDR3 is CASSEYSNEQFF. The CDR3 DNA reads as TGTGCCAGCAGTGAGTACAGCAATGAGCAGTTCTTC.

The DNA of the CDR3 is TGCAGCTCCACAGGGTTTACTAATGAGCAGTTCTTC. Translated: CSSTGFTNEQFF. V usage is TRBV29-1 and J usage is TRBJ2-1; weak D call: TRBD1 (6 bases). Germline V gene lookup returns CDR1 SQVTM and CDR2 ANQGSEA. V dropped 8 bases and J dropped 7 bases, with 15 bases sitting between them. CDR3 size: 12 residues.

The chain joins TRBV9 to TRBJ2-5, with D hard to call. Germline CDR1 SGDLS, CDR2 YYNGEE. CDR3 length equals 14 residues. V lost 0 bases, J lost 5 bases, and 11 bases lay in between. CDR3 bases: TGTGCCAGCAGCGTAGCAGGTCAACCGGAGACCCAGTACTTC. It codes for CASSVAGQPETQYF. The variable domain in full, with the rest retrieved from reference TRBV9 and TRBJ2-5, is DSGVTQTPKHLITATGQRVTLRCSPRSGDLSVYWYQQSLDQGLQFLIQYYNGEERAKGNILERFSAQQFPDLHSELNLSSLELGDSALYFCASSVAGQPETQYFGPGTRLLVL.

V gene TRBV5-1 combines with J gene TRBJ1-2; weak D call: TRBD1 (6 bases). Germline V lookup: CDR1 SGHRS, CDR2 YFSETQ. V lost 3 bases to trimming and J lost 7 bases, with 16 bases between them. The CDR3 contains 14 residues. The CDR3, as DNA: TGCGCCAGCAGCTGGGGAGGGACATCGTTTGGCTACACCTTC. Translated, it gives CASSWGGTSFGYTF.

The J gene is TRBJ2-7, the V gene TRBV4-2; 9 nucleotides match TRBD1. V dropped 1 base and J dropped 6; count of bases not matched to a gene: 4. In germline, CDR1 is LGHNA, CDR2 YNFKEQ. The CDR3 spans 14 residues. This chain's CDR3 is CASSQGTGEREQYF. The CDR3 DNA is TGTGCCAGCAGCCAAGGGACAGGGGAGCGCGAGCAGTACTTC.

The chain recombines TRBV9 with TRBJ1-5; perhaps TRBD1 as D (5 bases). The CDR3 has 15 amino acids. V lost 0 bases and J 1 base, leaving 8 bases between the germline ends. The germline gives CDR1 SGDLS, CDR2 YYNGEE. The CDR3 sequence is CASSVEGLSNQPQHF. As DNA, the CDR3 is TGTGCCAGCAGCGTAGAGGGGTTAAGCAATCAGCCCCAGCATTTT.

CDR3 in amino acids: CASSRVLGEQFF. The CDR3 coding sequence is TGTGCCAGCAGTCGGGTTCTCGGGGAGCAGTTCTTC. The chain uses TRBV5-8 and TRBJ2-1, with D hard to call. The length of the CDR3 is 12 residues. Germline V gene lookup returns CDR1 SGHTS and CDR2 YDEGEE. The V end lost 5 bases, the J end lost 10 bases, and 13 bases lay between the germline ends.

The chain carries TRBV6-1 and TRBJ2-1; weak D call: TRBD2 (6 bases). The CDR3 contains 15 residues. Trimming removed 1 base from V and 8 bases from J, with 15 bases in between. The germline V gene encodes CDR1 MNHNS and CDR2 SASEGT. CDR3 bases: TGTGCCAGCAGTGAAGACCGGGGGACGGTGGATGAGCAGTTCTTC. It translates to CASSEDRGTVDEQFF.

This clone was seen only once. This chain uses TRBV11-2 with TRBJ1-1; the D gene is possibly TRBD1 (5 bases). This CDR3 contains 15 residues. The germline CDR1 and CDR2 sequences are SGHAT and FQNNGV. Trimming shortened V by 0 bases and J by 4 bases, and 12 bases separated the two germline ends. The CDR3 loop reads CASSLEAGLVTEAFF. The CDR3 DNA reads as TGTGCCAGCAGCTTAGAGGCAGGGCTGGTCACTGAAGCTTTCTTT.

Regarding this clone: The same CDR3 is also encoded by other DNA sequences in this sample. The chain links TRBV7-2 to TRBJ2-3; 11 bases fit TRBD2. Germline CDR1 SGHTA, CDR2 FQGNSA. V lost 5 bases, J lost 1 base, and 5 bases stayed unmatched. This CDR3 comprises 16 residues. CDR3 nucleotides: TGTGCCAGCAGCCATAGCGGGGGGGCGGGCACAGATACGCAGTATTTT. This translates into CASSHSGGAGTDTQYF.

The rearrangement links TRBV11-2 to TRBJ1-1; D unresolved. This CDR3 is 12 amino acids long. With 1 base removed from V and 4 bases from J, the gap between germline ends came to 4 bases. CDR1 and CDR2 (germline): SGHAT, FQNNGV. CDR3 amino acids: CASSLAGTEAFF. The DNA for the CDR3 is TGTGCCAGCAGCTTAGCGGGCACTGAAGCTTTCTTT.

This clone has just one count. The chain links TRBV27 to TRBJ2-5, with 11 bases identical to TRBD2. Germline trimming cut 8 bases from V and 3 bases from J; bases unmatched to any gene: 5. The CDR3 has 14 amino acids. CDR1 MNHEY and CDR2 SMNVEV come from the germline V gene (reference sequence). CDR3 sequence (DNA): TGTGCCAGCGGGCTAGCGGGGGGAAAAGAGACCCAGTACTTC. It is translated as CASGLAGGKETQYF.

The table lists this clone with a count of one. The chain recombines TRBV4-1 with TRBJ2-7; D gene ambiguous. The CDR3 consists of 13 residues. The germline gives CDR1 MGHRA, CDR2 YSYEKL. V was pared by 0 bases and J by 3 bases, with 6 bases between. In nucleotides, the CDR3 is TGCGCCAGCAGCCAAGATACAGACTACGAGCAGTACTTC. This gives the protein CASSQDTDYEQYF.